The rows below give T cell receptor beta chains drawn from one sample of a study of cytomegalovirus exposure and HLA in healthy donors. Sequenced by immunoSEQ multiplex PCR; TCRdb stores in-frame clones only, minus some. The profile shows about 140,000 clones, over 75% of them singletons. The sample consisted of PBMCs. The receptors were sampled from a woman between 45 and 60 years old in good health and CMV-seropositive. Both conserved end residues are part of each CDR3. Each record gives: J gene, V gene, clone size, D gene, CDR3 DNA, CDR3 protein. D genes are given only for firm matches. Clone size is not always given. Where it is, it says once, few, many or a class for expanded clones.

j_gene: TRBJ2-5
v_gene: TRBV7-6
abundance: NA
d_gene: NA
CDR3nt: TGTGCCAGCAGCTTTGGTGGCGGGGAAGAGACCCAGTACTTC
CDR3aa: CASSFGGGEETQYF

j_gene: TRBJ1-5
v_gene: TRBV19
abundance: NA
d_gene: TRBD1
CDR3nt: TGTGCCAGTGAGACCGGGACAGCTTATAGCAATCAGCCCCAGCATTTT
CDR3aa: CASETGTAYSNQPQHF

j_gene: TRBJ2-5
v_gene: TRBV5-6
abundance: NA
d_gene: NA
CDR3nt: TGTGCCAGCAGCTTGGCTCAGGTCGTTATGGAGACCCAGTACTTC
CDR3aa: CASSLAQVVMETQYF

j_gene: TRBJ2-7
v_gene: TRBV7-2
abundance: NA
d_gene: NA
CDR3nt: TGTGCCAGCAGCTTAGAGGACAGGGAGGGCTACGAGCAGTACTTC
CDR3aa: CASSLEDREGYEQYF

j_gene: TRBJ1-5
v_gene: TRBV19
abundance: few
d_gene: NA
CDR3nt: TGTGCCAGTAGTCTCGGCAATCAGCCCCAGCATTTT
CDR3aa: CASSLGNQPQHF

j_gene: TRBJ2-5
v_gene: TRBV7-8
abundance: NA
d_gene: NA
CDR3nt: TGTGCCAGCAGGGCGGGACTCGGGGGGCGAGAGACCCAGTACTTC
CDR3aa: CASRAGLGGRETQYF

j_gene: TRBJ1-2
v_gene: TRBV5-5
abundance: NA
d_gene: NA
CDR3nt: TGTGCCAGCAGCCGGACTATTGGGGTACAGGCTAACTATGGCTACACCTTC
CDR3aa: CASSRTIGVQANYGYTF

j_gene: TRBJ2-5
v_gene: TRBV29-1
abundance: once
d_gene: NA
CDR3nt: TGCAGCCTAAGACAGAGTTCGTACCAAGAGACCCAGTACTTC
CDR3aa: CSLRQSSYQETQYF

j_gene: TRBJ2-7
v_gene: TRBV5-1
abundance: NA
d_gene: NA
CDR3nt: TGCGCCAGCAGCTTGGACAGGACAGCTTACGAGCAGTACTTC
CDR3aa: CASSLDRTAYEQYF

j_gene: TRBJ2-6
v_gene: TRBV6-4
abundance: NA
d_gene: TRBD1
CDR3nt: TGTGCCAGCAGCTTCACAGGGGGGACATTCTCTGGGGCCAACGTCCTGACTTTC
CDR3aa: CASSFTGGTFSGANVLTF